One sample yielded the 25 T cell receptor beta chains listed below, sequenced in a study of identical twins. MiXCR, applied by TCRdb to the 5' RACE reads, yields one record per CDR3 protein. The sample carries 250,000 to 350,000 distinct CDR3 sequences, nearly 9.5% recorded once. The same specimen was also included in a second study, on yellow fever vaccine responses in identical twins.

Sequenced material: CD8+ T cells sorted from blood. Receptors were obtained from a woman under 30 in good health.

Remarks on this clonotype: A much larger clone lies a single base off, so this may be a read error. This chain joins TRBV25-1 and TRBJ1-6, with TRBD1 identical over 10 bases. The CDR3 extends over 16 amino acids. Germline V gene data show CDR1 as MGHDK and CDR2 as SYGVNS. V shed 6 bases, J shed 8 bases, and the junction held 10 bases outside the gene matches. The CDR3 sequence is CASSDETGGIDSPLHF. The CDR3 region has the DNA TGTGCCAGCAGCGATGAGACAGGGGGCATCGATTCACCCCTCCACTTT.

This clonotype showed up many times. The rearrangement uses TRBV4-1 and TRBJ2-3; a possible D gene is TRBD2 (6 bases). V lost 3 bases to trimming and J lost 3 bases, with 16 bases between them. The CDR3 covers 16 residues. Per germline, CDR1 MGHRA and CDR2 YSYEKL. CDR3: CASSQMGGLLTDTQYF. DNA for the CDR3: TGCGCCAGCAGCCAGATGGGGGGACTCTTAACAGATACGCAGTATTTT.

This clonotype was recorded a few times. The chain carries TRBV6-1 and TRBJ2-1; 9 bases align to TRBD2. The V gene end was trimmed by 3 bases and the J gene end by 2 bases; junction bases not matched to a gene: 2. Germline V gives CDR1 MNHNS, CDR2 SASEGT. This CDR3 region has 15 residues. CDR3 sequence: CASSDLAGAYNEQFF. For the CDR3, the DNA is TGTGCCAGCAGTGATTTAGCGGGGGCCTACAATGAGCAGTTCTTC.

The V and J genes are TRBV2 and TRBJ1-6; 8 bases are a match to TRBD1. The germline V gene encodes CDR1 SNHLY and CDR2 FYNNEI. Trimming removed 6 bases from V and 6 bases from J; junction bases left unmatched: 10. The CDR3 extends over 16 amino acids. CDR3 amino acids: CASRQTLTGVNSPLHF. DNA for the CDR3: TGTGCCAGCAGACAAACTCTGACAGGGGTTAATTCACCCCTCCACTTT.

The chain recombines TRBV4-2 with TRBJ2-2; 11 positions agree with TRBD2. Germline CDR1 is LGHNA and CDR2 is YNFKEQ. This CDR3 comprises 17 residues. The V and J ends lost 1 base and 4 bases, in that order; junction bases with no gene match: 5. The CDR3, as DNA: TGTGCCAGCAGCCAAGCCCTTAGCGGGGGGGCCACCGGGGAGCTGTTTTTT. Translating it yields CASSQALSGGATGELFF.

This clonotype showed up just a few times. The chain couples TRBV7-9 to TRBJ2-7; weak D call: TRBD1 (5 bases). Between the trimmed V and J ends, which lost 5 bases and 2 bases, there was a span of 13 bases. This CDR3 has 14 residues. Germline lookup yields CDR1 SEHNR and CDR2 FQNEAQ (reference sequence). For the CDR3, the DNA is TGTGCCAGCAGCCCTTCCAACAGGCCCTACGAGCAGTACTTC. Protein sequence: CASSPSNRPYEQYF.

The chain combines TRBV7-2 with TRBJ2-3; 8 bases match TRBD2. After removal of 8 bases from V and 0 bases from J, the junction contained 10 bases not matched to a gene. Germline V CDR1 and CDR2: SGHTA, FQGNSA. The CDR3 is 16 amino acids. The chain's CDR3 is CASALVSGTSTDTQYF. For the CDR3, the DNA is TGTGCCAGCGCACTCGTTAGCGGGACTAGCACAGATACGCAGTATTTT.

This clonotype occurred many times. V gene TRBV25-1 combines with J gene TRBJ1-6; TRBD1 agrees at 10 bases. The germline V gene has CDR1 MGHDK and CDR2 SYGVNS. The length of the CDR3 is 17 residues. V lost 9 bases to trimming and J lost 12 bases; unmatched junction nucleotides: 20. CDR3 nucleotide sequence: TGTGCCAGGAGGGTACGATTGGGACAGGGGTCTTCGGGACCCCTCCACTTT. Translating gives CARRVRLGQGSSGPLHF.

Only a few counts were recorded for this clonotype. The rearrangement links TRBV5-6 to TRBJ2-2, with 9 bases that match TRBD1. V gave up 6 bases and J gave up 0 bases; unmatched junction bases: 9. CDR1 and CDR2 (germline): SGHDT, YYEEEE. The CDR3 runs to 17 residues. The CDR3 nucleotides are TGTGCCAGCACCCACCTGACAGGGGGACCGAACACCGGGGAGCTGTTTTTT. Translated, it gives CASTHLTGGPNTGELFF.

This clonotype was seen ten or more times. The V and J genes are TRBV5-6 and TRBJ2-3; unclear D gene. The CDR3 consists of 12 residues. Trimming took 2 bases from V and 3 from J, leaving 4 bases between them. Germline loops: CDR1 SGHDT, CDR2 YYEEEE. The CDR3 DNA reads TGTGCCAGCAGCTTTACAACAGATACGCAGTATTTT. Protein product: CASSFTTDTQYF.

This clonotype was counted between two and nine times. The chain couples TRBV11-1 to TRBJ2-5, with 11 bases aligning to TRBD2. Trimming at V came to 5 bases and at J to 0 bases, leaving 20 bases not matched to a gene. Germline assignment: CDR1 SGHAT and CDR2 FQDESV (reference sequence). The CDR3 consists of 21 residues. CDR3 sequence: CASSPRPAPGTSGSYQETQYF. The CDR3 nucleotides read TGTGCCAGCAGCCCCCGACCAGCGCCCGGGACTAGCGGTTCGTACCAAGAGACCCAGTACTTC.

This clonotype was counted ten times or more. The CDR3: CASSFLPKLEQYF. The CDR3 DNA reads as TGTGCCAGCAGCTTCTTGCCCAAGTTGGAGCAGTACTTC. The chain has TRBV7-9 and TRBJ2-7; D is unresolved. The V and J ends lost 3 bases and 7 bases respectively, with 13 bases between them. The V gene's germline CDR1 is SEHNR and CDR2 FQNEAQ (reference sequence). The CDR3 covers 13 residues.

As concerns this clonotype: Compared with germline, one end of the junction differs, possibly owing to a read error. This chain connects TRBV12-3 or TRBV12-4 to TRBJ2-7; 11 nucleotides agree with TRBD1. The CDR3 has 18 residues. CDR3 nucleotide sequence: TGTGCCATCAGTTCCTCGGGACAGGGGGATAATCTCTTCTACGAGCAGTACTTC. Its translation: CAISSSGQGDNLFYEQYF.

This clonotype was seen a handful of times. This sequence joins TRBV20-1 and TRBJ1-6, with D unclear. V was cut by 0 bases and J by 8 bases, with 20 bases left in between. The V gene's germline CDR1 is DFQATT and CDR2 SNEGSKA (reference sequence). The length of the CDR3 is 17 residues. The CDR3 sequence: CSARDLSVAGLDSPLHF. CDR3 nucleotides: TGCAGTGCTAGAGATCTCTCGGTGGCAGGCTTGGATTCACCCCTCCACTTT.

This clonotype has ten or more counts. CDR3 bases: TGTGCCACCAGCAGAGAAGGAGGGGAGGGTACAGATACGCAGTATTTT. Translation gives CATSREGGEGTDTQYF. The V and J genes are TRBV15 and TRBJ2-3, with TRBD2 matching over 7 bases. Germline V gene data show CDR1 as LNHNV and CDR2 as YYDKDF (reference sequence). This CDR3 spans 16 amino acids. Trimming took 0 bases from V and 3 from J; bases not matched to a gene: 6.

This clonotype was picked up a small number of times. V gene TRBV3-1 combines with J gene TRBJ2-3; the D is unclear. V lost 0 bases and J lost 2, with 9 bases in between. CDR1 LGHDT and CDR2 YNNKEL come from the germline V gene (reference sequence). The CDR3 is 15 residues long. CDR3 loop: CASSQDPEITDTQYF. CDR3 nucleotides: TGTGCCAGCAGCCAAGATCCCGAAATCACAGATACGCAGTATTTT.

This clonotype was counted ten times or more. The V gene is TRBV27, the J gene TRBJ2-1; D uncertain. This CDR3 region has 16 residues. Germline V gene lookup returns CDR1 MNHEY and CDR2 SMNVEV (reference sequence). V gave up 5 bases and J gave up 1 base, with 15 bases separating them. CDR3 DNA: TGTGCCAGCAGTCCCTTGACGGCCTTGTCCTACAATGAGCAGTTCTTC. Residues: CASSPLTALSYNEQFF.

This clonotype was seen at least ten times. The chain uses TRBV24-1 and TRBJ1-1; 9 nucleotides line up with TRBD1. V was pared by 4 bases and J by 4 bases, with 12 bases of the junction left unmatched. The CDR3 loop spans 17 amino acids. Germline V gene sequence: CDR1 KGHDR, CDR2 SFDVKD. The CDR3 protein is CATSETGTGMRSTEAFF. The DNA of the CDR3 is TGTGCCACCAGTGAGACCGGGACAGGGATGCGGAGCACTGAAGCTTTCTTT.

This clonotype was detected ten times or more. The CDR3 spells CASSSLRLAATYNEQFF. CDR3 nucleotide sequence: TGTGCCAGCAGCTCGCTTCGACTAGCGGCTACCTACAATGAGCAGTTCTTC. The V and J genes are TRBV7-2 and TRBJ2-1, with 9 positions matching TRBD2. The germline V gene encodes CDR1 SGHTA and CDR2 FQGNSA. The V gene end was trimmed by 4 bases and the J gene end by 2 bases; junction bases not matched to a gene: 9. The CDR3 runs to 17 residues.

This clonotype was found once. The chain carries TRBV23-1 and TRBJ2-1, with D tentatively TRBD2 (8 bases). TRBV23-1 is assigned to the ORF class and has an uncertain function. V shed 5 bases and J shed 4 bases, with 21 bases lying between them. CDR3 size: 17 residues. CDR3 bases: TGCGCCAGCAGTTGCCGCCGCGGGGGGACAGAATACAATGAGCAGTTCTTC. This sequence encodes CASSCRRGGTEYNEQFF.

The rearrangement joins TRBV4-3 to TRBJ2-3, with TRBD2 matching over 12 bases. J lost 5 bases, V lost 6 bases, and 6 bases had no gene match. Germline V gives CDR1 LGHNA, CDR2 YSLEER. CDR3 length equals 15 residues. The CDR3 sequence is CASSSTSGSGDTQYF. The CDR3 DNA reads TGCGCCAGCAGTTCGACTAGCGGGAGCGGAGATACGCAGTATTTT.

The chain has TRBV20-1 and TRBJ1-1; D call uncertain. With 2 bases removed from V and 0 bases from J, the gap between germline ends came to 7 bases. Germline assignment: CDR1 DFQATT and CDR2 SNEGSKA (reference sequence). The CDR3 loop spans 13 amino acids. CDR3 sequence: CSARFTVNTEAFF. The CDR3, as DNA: TGCAGTGCTAGATTCACGGTGAACACTGAAGCTTTCTTT.

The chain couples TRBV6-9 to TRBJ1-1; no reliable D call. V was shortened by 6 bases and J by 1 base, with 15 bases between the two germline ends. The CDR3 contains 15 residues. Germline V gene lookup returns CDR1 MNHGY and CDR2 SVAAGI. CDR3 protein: CASSPDISGNTEAFF. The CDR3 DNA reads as TGTGCCAGCAGCCCCGATATCTCAGGGAACACTGAAGCTTTCTTT.

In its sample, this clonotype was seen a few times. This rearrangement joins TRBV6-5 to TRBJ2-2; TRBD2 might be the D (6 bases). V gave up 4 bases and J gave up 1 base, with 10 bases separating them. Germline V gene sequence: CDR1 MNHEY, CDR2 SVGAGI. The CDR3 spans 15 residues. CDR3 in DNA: TGTGCCAGCAGTTGGCTTAGCGGGAACACCGGGGAGCTGTTTTTT. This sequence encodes CASSWLSGNTGELFF.

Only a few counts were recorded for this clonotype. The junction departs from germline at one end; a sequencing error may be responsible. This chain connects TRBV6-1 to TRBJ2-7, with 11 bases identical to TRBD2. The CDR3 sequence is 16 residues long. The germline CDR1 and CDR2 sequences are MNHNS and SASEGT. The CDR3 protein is CAGSLGLAANSYEQYF. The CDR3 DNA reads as TGTGCCGGCAGTCTGGGACTAGCGGCCAACTCCTACGAGCAGTACTTC.